This entry lists 27 T cell receptor beta chains sequenced from one sample in a study of cytomegalovirus exposure and HLA in healthy donors. A multiplex PCR was run with 60 Vbeta primers and 13 Jbeta primers. Assay: immunoSEQ multiplex PCR; the TCRdb copy retains only in-frame clones and omits some. This sample's table reports approximately 140,000 clones. The sequenced material came from PBMCs. These receptors were taken from a woman in her forties in good health and CMV-seronegative.

This rearrangement joins TRBV7-2 to TRBJ1-5; no clear D. The CDR3 consists of 13 residues. V dropped 1 base and J dropped 6 bases, with 7 bases sitting between them. From germline, CDR1 is SGHTA and CDR2 FQGNSA. The chain's CDR3 is CASSLEGVQPQHF. As DNA, the CDR3 is TGTGCCAGCAGCTTAGAGGGAGTTCAGCCCCAGCATTTT.

The chain combines TRBV6-5 with TRBJ2-5, with 8 bases aligning to TRBD1. The end of the DNA fits TRBJ2-7 better, so the J call may be wrong. The CDR3 is made up of 14 amino acids. Germline lookup yields CDR1 MNHEY and CDR2 SVGAGI. CDR3 sequence reads: CASRGQGLTYEQYF. In DNA, the CDR3 is TGTGCCAGCAGAGGACAGGGCCTTACCTACGAGCAGTACTTC.

This chain uses TRBV15 with TRBJ1-6; 7 positions match TRBD1. Germline V gene lookup returns CDR1 LNHNV and CDR2 YYDKDF (reference sequence). The length of the CDR3 is 16 residues. V was pared by 4 bases and J by 10 bases, with 13 bases of the junction left unmatched. In DNA, the CDR3 is TGTGCCACCAGCATATCCCCCAGGGGGAATGAGTCACCCCTCCACTTT. It codes for CATSISPRGNESPLHF.

The chain has TRBV5-1 and TRBJ2-1; weak D call: TRBD2 (5 bases). Germline-derived CDR1 and CDR2 are SGHRS and YFSETQ. The CDR3 extends over 16 amino acids. V lost 0 bases, J lost 3 bases, and 13 bases lay in between. The DNA of the CDR3 is TGCGCCAGCAGCTTGGGTGGAGGTGGTCTCTACAATGAGCAGTTCTTC. This gives the protein CASSLGGGGLYNEQFF.

The chain has TRBV6-1 and TRBJ1-3; 7 bases line up with TRBD1. The CDR3 has 16 amino acids. From germline, CDR1 is MNHNS and CDR2 SASEGT. The junction had 6 bases not matched to a gene; V was cut back by 4 bases and J by 0 bases. CDR3 nucleotide sequence: TGTGCCAGCAGTGGAGGGGGACAGATCTCTGGAAACACCATATATTTT. Protein: CASSGGGQISGNTIYF.

The chain recombines TRBV6-6 with TRBJ1-1, with 12 bases that match TRBD1. With 11 bases clipped from V and 5 bases from J, the junction kept 9 bases outside the gene matches. Germline V gene lookup returns CDR1 MNHNY and CDR2 SVGAGI (reference sequence). CDR3 length: 14 residues. The CDR3 DNA reads as TGTGCCGGGGGGACAGGGGGCTTTGGGACTGAAGCTTTCTTT. Translating gives CAGGTGGFGTEAFF.

To note about this clone: No conserved phenylalanine or tryptophan ends this CDR3, so it is likely a read error. The limits of the CDR3 on the DNA are not certain, so only TCRdb's listed CDR3 is given. This rearrangement joins TRBV6-1 to TRBJ1-3; the table's D gene call, TRBD1, was not cross checked with the DNA. Looked up from germline, CDR1 is MNHNS and CDR2 is SASEGT. Counting both end residues, the CDR3 totals 14 amino acids. CDR3 protein: CASSEAIVQDRGFL.

The rearrangement links TRBV5-1 to TRBJ2-3; D is perhaps TRBD1 (5 bases). In germline, CDR1 is SGHRS, CDR2 YFSETQ. This CDR3 comprises 15 residues. Trimming stripped 4 bases from V and 3 bases from J, with 15 bases between. The CDR3 region has the DNA TGCGCCAGCAGCCCCCGGGCAGGGTTTACAGATACGCAGTATTTT. It is translated as CASSPRAGFTDTQYF. Full variable domain (missing parts from reference TRBV5-1 and TRBJ2-3): KAGVTQTPRYLIKTRGQQVTLSCSPISGHRSVSWYQQTPGQGLQFLFEYFSETQRNKGNFPGRFSGRQFSNSRSEMNVSTLELGDSALYLCASSPRAGFTDTQYFGPGTRLTVL.

The chain links TRBV7-9 to TRBJ1-5; no definite D call. V lost 3 bases and J lost 5, with 5 bases in between. The germline V gene encodes CDR1 SEHNR and CDR2 FQNEAQ (reference sequence). This CDR3 comprises 12 residues. The CDR3 here is CASSFSDQPQHF. CDR3 coding DNA: TGTGCCAGCAGCTTTTCCGATCAGCCCCAGCATTTT. The complete variable domain, with remaining parts taken from reference TRBV7-9 and TRBJ1-5, reads DTGVSQNPRHKITKRGQNVTFRCDPISEHNRLYWYRQTLGQGPEFLTYFQNEAQLEKSRLLSDRFSAERPKGSFSTLEIQRTEQGDSAMYLCASSFSDQPQHFGDGTRLSIL.

The chain couples TRBV15 to TRBJ1-1; maybe TRBD1 (6 bases). Germline V gives CDR1 LNHNV, CDR2 YYDKDF (reference sequence). Trimming removed 0 bases at V and 4 bases at J, with 9 bases between. CDR3 length: 14 amino acids. The CDR3 region has the DNA TGTGCCACCAGCAGAGACAGGGGCTTCACTGAAGCTTTCTTT. Residues: CATSRDRGFTEAFF.

On this clone: Other DNA variants within this sample encode the same CDR3. The chain has TRBV4-3 and TRBJ1-2, with TRBD1 as a possible D gene (5 bases). The ends were cut back, 0 bases at V and 4 bases at J, with 6 bases in the middle. The CDR3 sequence is 13 residues long. Germline assignment: CDR1 LGHNA and CDR2 YSLEER. The CDR3 nucleotides are TGCGCCAGCAGCCAAGATACAGGCTATGGCTACACCTTC. This encodes CASSQDTGYGYTF.

The rearrangement uses TRBV7-9 and TRBJ2-3, with D unclear. V lost 3 bases to trimming and J lost 4 bases, with 20 bases between them. The CDR3 length is 17 residues. Germline-derived CDR1 and CDR2 are SEHNR and FQNEAQ (reference sequence). CDR3 region: CASSFPLAQLIPDTQYF. The CDR3 region has the DNA TGTGCCAGCAGCTTCCCCCTCGCACAGCTTATCCCAGATACGCAGTATTTT.

CDR3: CASSLVTGGSQPQHF. The CDR3 region has the DNA TGTGCCAGCAGCTTAGTCACAGGGGGCAGCCAGCCCCAGCATTTT. The V and J genes are TRBV7-2 and TRBJ1-5, with 9 positions matching TRBD1. Germline CDR1 reads SGHTA; CDR2 reads FQGNSA. V was clipped by 1 base and J by 7 bases; unmatched bases: 5. This CDR3 has 15 amino acids. The full variable domain, completed using reference TRBV7-2 and TRBJ1-5, is GAGVSQSPSNKVTEKGKDVELRCDPISGHTALYWYRQSLGQGLEFLIYFQGNSAPDKSGLPSDRFSAERTGGSVSTLTIQRTQQEDSAVYLCASSLVTGGSQPQHFGDGTRLSIL.

The V call is TRBV7-2, the J call TRBJ1-1; D call uncertain. The CDR3 has 16 amino acids. V was pared by 6 bases and J by 4 bases, with 21 bases between. CDR1 SGHTA and CDR2 FQGNSA come from the germline V gene. CDR3 in amino acids: CASRSSGAPRGTEAFF. In DNA form, the CDR3 reads TGTGCCAGCAGATCAAGTGGAGCTCCACGAGGCACTGAAGCTTTCTTT.

This chain joins TRBV6-6 and TRBJ1-1; weak D call: TRBD1 (5 bases). Deletions cut 0 bases from V and 3 bases from J, with 11 bases between. Germline V gives CDR1 MNHNY, CDR2 SVGAGI (reference sequence). The CDR3 totals 15 residues. CDR3 loop: CASSYSPGWDTEAFF. Written as DNA, the CDR3 is TGTGCCAGCAGTTACTCGCCAGGGTGGGACACTGAAGCTTTCTTT.

This rearrangement joins TRBV29-1 to TRBJ2-1; the D gene is possibly TRBD2 (6 bases). The CDR3 covers 14 residues. The V gene's germline CDR1 is SQVTM and CDR2 ANQGSEA. V was clipped by 6 bases and J by 4 bases, with 16 bases between them. CDR3 sequence reads: CSVRLGGPYNEQFF. For the CDR3, the DNA is TGCAGCGTCCGACTCGGGGGACCGTACAATGAGCAGTTCTTC.

The V gene is TRBV19, the J gene TRBJ2-3; D might be TRBD2 (8 bases). The CDR3 loop spans 16 amino acids. With 5 bases removed from V and 6 bases from J, the gap between germline ends came to 21 bases. Germline V lookup: CDR1 LNHDA, CDR2 SQIVND (reference sequence). The CDR3 coding sequence is TGTGCCAGTAGTCTTAGCGGGACAGCGGCTGGGGATACGCAGTATTTT. Translation gives CASSLSGTAAGDTQYF.

J is TRBJ2-7 and V is TRBV11-3, with 9 bases that match TRBD1. This CDR3 is built from 14 residues. The V gene's germline CDR1 is SGHNT and CDR2 YENEEA. V gave up 6 bases and J gave up 6 bases; unmatched junction bases: 9. CDR3: CASSKTGTGSEQYF. The DNA of the CDR3 is TGTGCCAGCAGTAAAACCGGGACAGGGTCCGAGCAGTACTTC.

The V and J genes are TRBV5-4 and TRBJ2-3; no clear D gene. Germline CDR1 is SGHNT and CDR2 is YYREEE (reference sequence). V was trimmed by 1 base and J by 2 bases, leaving 5 bases between them. The length of the CDR3 is 13 residues. The CDR3 DNA is TGTGCCAGCAGCTTGACTAACACAGATACGCAGTATTTT. Protein product: CASSLTNTDTQYF.

V gene TRBV7-2 combines with J gene TRBJ1-5; possibly TRBD1 for D (6 bases). The germline gives CDR1 SGHTA, CDR2 FQGNSA. The CDR3 totals 16 residues. Trimming removed 5 bases from V and 4 bases from J, with 18 bases in between. The CDR3 here is CASSPRYGRGNQPQHF. DNA for the CDR3: TGTGCCAGCAGCCCACGATATGGCAGGGGAAATCAGCCCCAGCATTTT.

The chain links TRBV27 to TRBJ2-7, with 10 bases aligning to TRBD1. There are 15 residues in the CDR3. CDR1 is MNHEY, CDR2 SMNVEV, per germline (reference sequence). J lost 4 bases, V lost 6 bases, and 9 bases had no gene match. The CDR3 is CASRPTGTGEYEQYV. The DNA for the CDR3 is TGTGCCAGCAGGCCAACCGGGACAGGGGAATACGAGCAGTACGTC.

This chain joins TRBV7-2 and TRBJ2-7; D is perhaps TRBD2 (6 bases). CDR1 SGHTA and CDR2 FQGNSA come from the germline V gene. CDR3 length: 17 residues. Trimming took 5 bases from V and 2 from J, leaving 22 bases between them. The CDR3 loop is CASSPSGGLEDPYEQYF. DNA for the CDR3: TGTGCCAGCAGCCCTAGTGGGGGGTTGGAAGATCCCTACGAGCAGTACTTC.

J is TRBJ2-4 and V is TRBV21-1; the D call in the table, TRBD2, was not verified against the DNA. TRBV21-1 is noted as a pseudogene. The CDR3 totals 18 residues. The CDR3 sequence: CASFTSGRSIKDKNIQYF. CDR3 nucleotide sequence: TGTGCCAGCTTTACTAGCGGGAGGAGTATAAAAGACAAAAACATTCAGTACTTC.

The rearrangement uses TRBV7-6 and TRBJ2-7; D ambiguous. The CDR3 spans 13 residues. Germline lookup yields CDR1 SGHVS and CDR2 FNYEAQ. Trimming left V 2 bases short and J 4 bases short, with 9 bases between. CDR3 sequence reads: CASSLIASYEQYV. CDR3 DNA sequence: TGTGCCAGCAGCTTAATCGCTAGTTACGAGCAGTACGTC.

The chain is built from TRBV2 and TRBJ2-5, with TRBD1 matching over 8 bases. The DNA end is more similar to TRBJ2-7, so the J call may be wrong. This CDR3 comprises 14 residues. Germline V gene lookup returns CDR1 SNHLY and CDR2 FYNNEI. The CDR3 here is CASSGGTGSYEQYF. CDR3 bases: TGTGCCAGCAGTGGAGGGACAGGTTCCTACGAGCAGTACTTC.

The J gene is TRBJ2-6, the V gene TRBV28; 8 bases are a match to TRBD1. Germline assignment: CDR1 MDHEN and CDR2 SYDVKM. The ends lost 5 bases at V and 4 bases at J; junction bases unmatched: 10. The CDR3 spans 17 residues. CDR3 DNA: TGTGCCAGCAGTGCAGGGGGCCCGAGTTCAGGGGCCAACGTCCTGACTTTC. Amino acids: CASSAGGPSSGANVLTF.

The chain joins TRBV4-3 to TRBJ2-5; 7 positions agree with TRBD2. CDR3 length equals 15 residues. Germline V gives CDR1 LGHNA, CDR2 YSLEER. The trim removed 0 bases at V and 4 bases at J, leaving 5 bases unmatched. CDR3 bases: TGCGCCAGCAGCCAAGATCTCTGGGGGGGAGAGACCCAGTACTTC. The encoded protein is CASSQDLWGGETQYF.